The 31 T cell receptor beta chains below were found in one sample sequenced in a study of blood T cell repertoires in COVID-19. Sequencing was performed with immunoSEQ multiplex PCR; in TCRdb, only in-frame clones are kept and a portion is missing. The sample holds just over 250,000 clones, around four fifths seen once. The material sequenced was PBMCs or T cells enriched from blood (not recorded which). All receptors come from a man in his thirties or forties with acute COVID-19.

The genes are TRBV19 and TRBJ2-3; 8 bases are a match to TRBD2. This CDR3 contains 15 residues. V was clipped by 4 bases and J by 0 bases; unmatched bases: 3. CDR1 LNHDA and CDR2 SQIVND come from the germline V gene (reference sequence). The DNA for the CDR3 is TGTGCCAGTAGTAGCGGGAGGCCGAGCACAGATACGCAGTATTTT. It encodes CASSSGRPSTDTQYF.

The chain has TRBV30 and TRBJ1-4; D may be TRBD1 (6 bases). Trimming pared 5 bases from V and 2 bases from J, leaving 12 bases between. This CDR3 is 14 amino acids long. From germline, CDR1 is GTSNPN and CDR2 SVGIG (reference sequence). CDR3 sequence: CAWSLGATNEKLFF. CDR3 bases: TGTGCCTGGTCACTGGGGGCCACTAATGAAAAACTGTTTTTT.

The chain couples TRBV2 to TRBJ1-1; 9 bases fit TRBD1. The ends lost 5 bases at V and 7 bases at J; junction bases unmatched: 14. There are 16 residues in the CDR3. Germline V gives CDR1 SNHLY, CDR2 FYNNEI. CDR3 coding DNA: TGTGCCAGCAGTCTATACAGGGGGCCGGACGCCCGTGAAGCTTTCTTT. Translation gives CASSLYRGPDAREAFF.

In this sample, this clone turned up a few times. The chain uses TRBV9 and TRBJ1-3; 9 bases agree with TRBD1. Germline loops: CDR1 SGDLS, CDR2 YYNGEE. The CDR3 has 16 amino acids. V was pared by 4 bases and J by 2 bases, with 7 bases of the junction left unmatched. CDR3 coding DNA: TGTGCCAGCAGCCCCACGACAGGGGGGCCTGGAAACACCATATATTTT. Translating gives CASSPTTGGPGNTIYF.

This chain links TRBV6-5 with TRBJ1-5; a possible D gene is TRBD1 (6 bases). Germline CDR1 and CDR2: MNHEY and SVGAGI. This CDR3 spans 15 amino acids. V lost 4 bases and J 2 bases, leaving 12 bases between the germline ends. The CDR3 is CASSSHRARNQPQHF. The CDR3, as DNA: TGTGCCAGCAGTTCCCACAGGGCGCGCAATCAGCCCCAGCATTTT.

V is TRBV30 and J is TRBJ2-5, with a possible D match to TRBD1 (6 bases). V was pared by 2 bases and J by 5 bases, with 9 bases between. Germline CDR1 reads GTSNPN; CDR2 reads SVGIG (reference sequence). The CDR3 is made up of 12 amino acids. The CDR3 DNA is TGTGCCTGGAGTCCCAGGGGTGAGACCCAGTACTTC. This gives the protein CAWSPRGETQYF. The whole variable domain, filled in from reference TRBV30 and TRBJ2-5, reads SQTIHQWPATLVQPVGSPLSLECTVEGTSNPNLYWYRQAAGRGLQLLFYSVGIGQISSEVPQNLSASRPQDRQFILSSKKLLLSDSGFYLCAWSPRGETQYFGPGTRLLVL.

In this sample, this clone turned up a few times. One end of the junction fails to match germline, which may point to a read error. This chain uses TRBV19 with TRBJ2-1; D is possibly TRBD1 (5 bases). The germline CDR1 and CDR2 sequences are LNHDA and SQIVND (reference sequence). The length of the CDR3 is 15 residues. In DNA form, the CDR3 reads TGTGCGAGTAGGACCAGCGACAGCTCCTACAATGAGCAGTTCTTC. It is translated as CASRTSDSSYNEQFF.

The chain links TRBV12-3 or TRBV12-4 to TRBJ2-1; possibly TRBD1 for D (6 bases). The CDR3 has 12 residues. The V end was cut by 4 bases, the J end by 5 bases, with 6 bases between. CDR3 sequence (DNA): TGTGCCAGCAGTTGGACAGACAATGAGCAGTTCTTC. As protein: CASSWTDNEQFF.

This clone was picked up one time. The chain combines TRBV19 with TRBJ1-1; D uncertain. Trimming stripped 3 bases from V and 4 bases from J, with 9 bases between. Germline CDR1 and CDR2: LNHDA and SQIVND (reference sequence). The CDR3 has 13 amino acids. CDR3: CASSIPSRTEAFF. The CDR3 DNA reads as TGTGCCAGTAGTATCCCCTCTCGCACTGAAGCTTTCTTT.

The genes are TRBV27 and TRBJ2-3; D might be TRBD2 (6 bases). The V end lost 6 bases, the J end lost 0 bases, and 13 bases lay between the germline ends. This CDR3 has 15 residues. The V gene's germline CDR1 is MNHEY and CDR2 SMNVEV (reference sequence). The CDR3 loop reads CASRTRGFSTDTQYF. In DNA, the CDR3 is TGTGCCAGCAGAACCCGGGGGTTTAGCACAGATACGCAGTATTTT.

This chain links TRBV6-5 with TRBJ1-1, with a weak D call TRBD1 (6 bases). This CDR3 has 13 residues. Germline-derived CDR1 and CDR2 are MNHEY and SVGAGI. Trimming left V 4 bases short and J 5 bases short, with 11 bases between. The CDR3 sequence is CASSLTGTTEAFF. In nucleotides, the CDR3 is TGTGCCAGCAGTTTAACCGGGACAACTGAAGCTTTCTTT.

The V and J genes are TRBV28 and TRBJ1-1; TRBD1 matches 7 bases. With V trimmed by 6 bases and J by 1 base, 8 bases remained unmatched. This CDR3 region has 15 residues. Germline V CDR1 and CDR2: MDHEN, SYDVKM. CDR3 residues: CASSPNTGANTEAFF. The CDR3 nucleotides are TGTGCCAGCAGCCCAAATACAGGGGCGAACACTGAAGCTTTCTTT.

This clone was observed a handful of times. Here the CDR3 reads CSVVAQSGNTIYF. In DNA form, the CDR3 reads TGCAGCGTTGTAGCCCAGAGTGGAAACACCATATATTTT. The J gene is TRBJ1-3, the V gene TRBV29-1; the D is unclear. Germline V gives CDR1 SQVTM, CDR2 ANQGSEA. There are 13 residues in the CDR3. Trimming shortened V by 4 bases and J by 3 bases, and 10 bases separated the two germline ends.

This chain joins TRBV4-1 and TRBJ2-5; D ambiguous. Germline CDR1 and CDR2: MGHRA and YSYEKL. This CDR3 is 15 amino acids long. The V gene lost 4 bases and the J gene lost 3 bases, with 15 bases spanning the gap. The CDR3 nucleotides read TGCGCCAGCAGCCTCACACCTGAGGAGAAAGAGACCCAGTACTTC. Protein product: CASSLTPEEKETQYF.

The genes are TRBV20-1 and TRBJ2-1; tentative D call: TRBD1 (6 bases). The CDR3 sequence is 11 residues long. Deletions cut 3 bases from V and 8 bases from J, with 8 bases between. In germline, CDR1 is DFQATT, CDR2 SNEGSKA (reference sequence). CDR3 sequence reads: CSASHRDEQFF. DNA of the CDR3: TGCAGTGCTAGTCACAGGGATGAGCAGTTCTTC.

The chain has TRBV10-3 and TRBJ1-5; D not certain. Germline V CDR1 and CDR2: ENHRY, SYGVKD. The CDR3 loop spans 14 amino acids. V lost 6 bases to trimming and J lost 6 bases, with 15 bases between them. The CDR3 sequence: CAISPDGSAQPQHF. As DNA, the CDR3 is TGTGCCATCAGCCCCGACGGGAGCGCTCAGCCCCAGCATTTT.

Turning to this clone: An end of the junction differs from the germline gene, which may be a read error. This chain connects TRBV5-1 to TRBJ1-2; possibly TRBD1 for D (6 bases). CDR1 SGHRS and CDR2 YFSETQ come from the germline V gene. The CDR3 consists of 14 residues. CDR3 amino acids: CASSLQGLDYGYTF. The CDR3, as DNA: TGTGCCAGCAGCCTACAGGGCCTAGACTATGGCTACACCTTC. The full variable domain, with the rest looked up from reference TRBV5-1 and TRBJ1-2, is KAGVTQTPRYLIKTRGQQVTLSCSPISGHRSVSWYQQTPGQGLQFLFEYFSETQRNKGNFPGRFSGRQFSNSRSEMNVSTLELGDSALYLCASSLQGLDYGYTFGSGTRLTVV.

This chain uses TRBV30 with TRBJ2-1; 7 bases fit TRBD2. The trim removed 0 bases at V and 8 bases at J, leaving 7 bases unmatched. The CDR3 is 14 amino acids. Per germline, CDR1 GTSNPN and CDR2 SVGIG (reference sequence). CDR3 sequence (DNA): TGTGCCTGGAGTGTACGGTTCCGGGGGGATGAGCAGTTCTTC. It encodes CAWSVRFRGDEQFF.

J is TRBJ1-5 and V is TRBV18; D may be TRBD1 (6 bases). Per germline, CDR1 KGHSH and CDR2 LQKENI. The CDR3 is 13 residues long. V shed 5 bases and J shed 4 bases, with 9 bases lying between them. The CDR3 DNA is TGTGCCAGCTCAGCAGGACAGAATCAGCCCCAGCATTTT. The encoded protein is CASSAGQNQPQHF.

The chain uses TRBV24-1 and TRBJ2-5, with D tentatively TRBD2 (6 bases). Trimming pared 1 base from V and 5 bases from J, leaving 13 bases between. In germline, CDR1 is KGHDR, CDR2 SFDVKD. This CDR3 has 15 amino acids. The CDR3 DNA follows: TGTGCCACCAGTGATTTCGGGGGAGGCCCGGAGACCCAGTACTTC. Its translation is CATSDFGGGPETQYF.

This rearrangement joins TRBV27 to TRBJ2-1; 10 bases align to TRBD1. Trimming cost V 7 bases and J 2 bases; bases outside gene matches: 5. Germline values: CDR1 MNHEY, CDR2 SMNVEV (reference sequence). This CDR3 region has 15 residues. This CDR3 reads CASTPDRGAYNEQFF. In DNA, the CDR3 is TGTGCCAGCACCCCGGACAGGGGGGCCTACAATGAGCAGTTCTTC.

The chain joins TRBV19 to TRBJ2-7; TRBD2 aligns across 9 bases. Germline V lookup: CDR1 LNHDA, CDR2 SQIVND (reference sequence). The CDR3 has 16 amino acids. Trimming took 1 base from V and 2 from J; bases not matched to a gene: 6. This CDR3 is CASSIAGLADTYEQYV. CDR3 nucleotide sequence: TGTGCCAGTAGTATAGCGGGACTAGCAGACACCTACGAGCAGTACGTC.

The chain links TRBV13 to TRBJ1-3; possible D gene TRBD1, 6 bases. Germline values: CDR1 PRHDT, CDR2 FYEKMQ (reference sequence). With 5 bases removed from V and 4 bases from J, the gap between germline ends came to 12 bases. The CDR3 length is 14 residues. The CDR3 DNA follows: TGTGCCAGCAGCGCCCAGGGGAGAGGAAACACCATATATTTT. It codes for CASSAQGRGNTIYF.

This clone was counted once. This sequence joins TRBV6-5 and TRBJ1-1, with D possibly being TRBD1 (6 bases). There are 15 residues in the CDR3. V was trimmed by 6 bases and J by 0 bases, leaving 14 bases between them. Germline V gene lookup returns CDR1 MNHEY and CDR2 SVGAGI. The CDR3 region is CASRRDRIMNTEAFF. CDR3 DNA sequence: TGTGCCAGCAGGCGCGACAGGATCATGAACACTGAAGCTTTCTTT.

The CDR3 region is CAVNGQGRADTQYF. The CDR3 nucleotides are TGTGCTGTTAACGGACAGGGGAGGGCAGATACGCAGTATTTT. V and J are TRBV2 and TRBJ2-3; 9 positions agree with TRBD1. CDR1 and CDR2 from the germline V gene are SNHLY and FYNNEI. There are 14 residues in the CDR3.

This clone has just one count. This chain joins TRBV4-3 and TRBJ2-2, with TRBD2 as a possible D gene (6 bases). The V gene lost 0 bases and the J gene lost 2 bases, with 13 bases spanning the gap. Germline-derived CDR1 and CDR2 are LGHNA and YSLEER. The CDR3 contains 17 residues. Here the CDR3 reads CASSQDRASVNTGELFF. CDR3 nucleotides: TGCGCCAGCAGCCAAGATCGCGCTAGCGTCAACACCGGGGAGCTGTTTTTT.

The CDR3 DNA reads TGTGCCAGCAGTAGGGGGGGTGGGAATCAGCCCCAGCATTTT. Protein product: CASSRGGGNQPQHF. The chain has TRBV6-5 and TRBJ1-5; tentative D call: TRBD1 (6 bases). CDR1 and CDR2 (germline): MNHEY, SVGAGI. This CDR3 region has 14 residues. Trimming removed 5 bases from V and 4 bases from J, with 12 bases in between.

This chain connects TRBV4-3 to TRBJ2-1; 15 bases match TRBD2. Germline V CDR1 and CDR2: LGHNA, YSLEER. Trimming cost V 0 bases and J 8 bases; bases outside gene matches: 5. This CDR3 has 17 amino acids. The CDR3 nucleotides are TGCGCCAGCAGCCAAGATTGGACTAGCGGGAGGGTGGATGAGCAGTTCTTC. It specifies CASSQDWTSGRVDEQFF.

The genes are TRBV5-6 and TRBJ1-2, with TRBD1 as a possible D gene (6 bases). This CDR3 comprises 14 residues. Per germline, CDR1 SGHDT and CDR2 YYEEEE. With 4 bases removed from V and 4 bases from J, the gap between germline ends came to 14 bases. CDR3 sequence reads: CASSHSGQPYGYTF. DNA for the CDR3: TGTGCCAGCAGCCATTCGGGACAACCCTATGGCTACACCTTC.

The chain joins TRBV6-5 to TRBJ1-3, with unresolved D. This CDR3 spans 16 amino acids. V lost 2 bases to trimming and J lost 0 bases, with 11 bases between them. Germline V gene sequence: CDR1 MNHEY, CDR2 SVGAGI. The CDR3, as DNA: TGTGCCAGCAGTTACACCGTACCTAGCTCTGGAAACACCATATATTTT. Its translation is CASSYTVPSSGNTIYF.

Here the CDR3 DNA reads TGTGCCAGCAGACGGCGGACAGGTTCCGGAGAGCAGTACGTC. As protein: CASRRRTGSGEQYV. V gene TRBV27 combines with J gene TRBJ2-7; 7 bases agree with TRBD1. The germline V gene has CDR1 MNHEY and CDR2 SMNVEV (reference sequence). V gave up 6 bases and J gave up 7 bases; unmatched junction bases: 12. CDR3 length: 14 amino acids.